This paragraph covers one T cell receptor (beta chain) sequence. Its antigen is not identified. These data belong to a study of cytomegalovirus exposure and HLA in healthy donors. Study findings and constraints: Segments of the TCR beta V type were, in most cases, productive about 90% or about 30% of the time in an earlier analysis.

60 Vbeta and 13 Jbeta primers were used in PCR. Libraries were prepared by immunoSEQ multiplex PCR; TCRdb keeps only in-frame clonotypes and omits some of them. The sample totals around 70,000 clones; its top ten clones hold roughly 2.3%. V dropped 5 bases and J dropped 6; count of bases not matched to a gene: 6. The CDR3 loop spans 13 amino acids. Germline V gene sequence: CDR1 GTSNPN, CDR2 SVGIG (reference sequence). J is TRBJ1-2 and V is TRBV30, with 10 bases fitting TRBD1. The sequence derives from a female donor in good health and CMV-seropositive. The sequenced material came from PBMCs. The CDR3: CAWDDRGLDGYTF. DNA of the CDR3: TGTGCCTGGGATGACAGGGGGCTCGATGGCTACACCTTC. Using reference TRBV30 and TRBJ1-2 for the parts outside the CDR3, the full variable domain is SQTIHQWPATLVQPVGSPLSLECTVEGTSNPNLYWYRQAAGRGLQLLFYSVGIGQISSEVPQNLSASRPQDRQFILSSKKLLLSDSGFYLCAWDDRGLDGYTFGSGTRLTVV.